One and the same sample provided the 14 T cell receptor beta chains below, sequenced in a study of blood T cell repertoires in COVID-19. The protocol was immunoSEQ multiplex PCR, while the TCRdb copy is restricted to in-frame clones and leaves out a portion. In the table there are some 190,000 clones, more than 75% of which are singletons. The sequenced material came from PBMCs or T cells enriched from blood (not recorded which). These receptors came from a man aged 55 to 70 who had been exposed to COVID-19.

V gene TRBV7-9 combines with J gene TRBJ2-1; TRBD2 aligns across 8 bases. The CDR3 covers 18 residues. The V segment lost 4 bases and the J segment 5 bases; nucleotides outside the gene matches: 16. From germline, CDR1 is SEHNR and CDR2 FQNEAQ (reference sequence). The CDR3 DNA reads TGTGCCAGCAGCTCTCCCCTAAGCGGGAGAACCCTCCACAATGAGCAGTTCTTC. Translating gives CASSSPLSGRTLHNEQFF.

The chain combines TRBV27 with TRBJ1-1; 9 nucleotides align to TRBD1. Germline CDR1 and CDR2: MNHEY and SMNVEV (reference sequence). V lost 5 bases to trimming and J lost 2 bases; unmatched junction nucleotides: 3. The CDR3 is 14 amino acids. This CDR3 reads CASSHRGRNTEAFF. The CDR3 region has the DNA TGTGCCAGCAGTCACAGGGGGCGCAACACTGAAGCTTTCTTT.

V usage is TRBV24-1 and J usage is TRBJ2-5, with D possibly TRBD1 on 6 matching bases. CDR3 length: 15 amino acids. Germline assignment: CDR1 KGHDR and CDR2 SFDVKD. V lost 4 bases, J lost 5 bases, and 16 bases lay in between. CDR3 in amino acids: CATSDNRVFGETQYF. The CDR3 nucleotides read TGTGCCACCAGTGACAACAGGGTCTTCGGGGAGACCCAGTACTTC.

This CDR3 reads CASSQDDFGGTEAFF. CDR3 sequence (DNA): TGTGCCAGCAGCCAAGACGACTTCGGGGGAACTGAAGCTTTCTTT. The chain carries TRBV14 and TRBJ1-1; possibly TRBD1 for D (5 bases). Germline CDR1 SGHDN, CDR2 FVKESK. The CDR3 has 15 residues. With 0 bases removed from V and 5 bases from J, the gap between germline ends came to 13 bases.

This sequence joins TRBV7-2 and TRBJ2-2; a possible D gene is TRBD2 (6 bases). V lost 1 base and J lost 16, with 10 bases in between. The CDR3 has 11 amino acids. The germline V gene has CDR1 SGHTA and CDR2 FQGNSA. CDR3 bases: TGTGCCAGCAGCTTAGTCGGGGGACCGTTTTTT. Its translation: CASSLVGGPFF.

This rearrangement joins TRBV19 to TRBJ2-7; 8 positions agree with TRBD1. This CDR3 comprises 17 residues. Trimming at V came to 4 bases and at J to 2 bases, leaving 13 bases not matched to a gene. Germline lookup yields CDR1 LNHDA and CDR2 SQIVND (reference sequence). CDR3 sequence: CASSTSTGTGLTYEQYF. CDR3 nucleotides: TGTGCCAGTAGTACCTCGACCGGGACAGGCCTTACCTACGAGCAGTACTTC.

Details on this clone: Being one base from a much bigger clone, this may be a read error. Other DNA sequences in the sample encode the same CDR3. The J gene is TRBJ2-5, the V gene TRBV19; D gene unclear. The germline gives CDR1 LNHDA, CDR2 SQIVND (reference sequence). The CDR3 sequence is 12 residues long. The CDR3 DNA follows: TGTGCTAGTGGCAAAGGAGAAGAGACCCAGTACTTC. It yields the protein CASGKGEETQYF.

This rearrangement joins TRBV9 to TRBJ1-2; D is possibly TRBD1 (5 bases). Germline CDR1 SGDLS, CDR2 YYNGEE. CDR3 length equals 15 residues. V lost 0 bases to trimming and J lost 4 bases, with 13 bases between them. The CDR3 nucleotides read TGTGCCAGCAGCGTAGCCCGGCAGGACATCTATGGCTACACCTTC. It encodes CASSVARQDIYGYTF.

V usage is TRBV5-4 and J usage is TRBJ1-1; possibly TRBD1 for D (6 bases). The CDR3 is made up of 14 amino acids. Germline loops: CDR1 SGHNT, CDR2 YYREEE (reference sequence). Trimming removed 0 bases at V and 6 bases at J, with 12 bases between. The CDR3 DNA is TGTGCCAGCAGCTTGGTTCAGGGGATACCTGAAGCTTTCTTT. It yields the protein CASSLVQGIPEAFF. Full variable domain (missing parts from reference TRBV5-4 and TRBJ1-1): ETGVTQSPTHLIKTRGQQVTLRCSSQSGHNTVSWYQQALGQGPQFIFQYYREEENGRGNFPPRFSGLQFPNYSSELNVNALELDDSALYLCASSLVQGIPEAFFGQGTRLTVV.

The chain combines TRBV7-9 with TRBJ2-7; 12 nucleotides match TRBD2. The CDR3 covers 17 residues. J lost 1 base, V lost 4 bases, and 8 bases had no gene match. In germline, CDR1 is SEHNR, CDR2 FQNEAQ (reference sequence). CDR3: CASSSATGLAGSYEQYF. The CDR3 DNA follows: TGTGCCAGCAGCTCAGCAACGGGACTAGCGGGTTCCTACGAGCAGTACTTC.

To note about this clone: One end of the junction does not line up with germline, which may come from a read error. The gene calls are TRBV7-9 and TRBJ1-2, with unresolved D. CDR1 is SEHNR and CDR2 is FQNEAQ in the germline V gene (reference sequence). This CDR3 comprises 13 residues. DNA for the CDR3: TGTGCCAGCAGCTCACCCGACAACTCTGGCTACACCTTC. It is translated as CASSSPDNSGYTF.

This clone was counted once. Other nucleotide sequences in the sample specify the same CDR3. This CDR3 is CASSQGSNQPQHF. DNA for the CDR3: TGTGCCAGTAGCCAGGGGAGCAATCAGCCCCAGCATTTT. This sequence joins TRBV19 and TRBJ1-5, with TRBD1 as a possible D gene (6 bases). Germline V lookup: CDR1 LNHDA, CDR2 SQIVND (reference sequence). Trimming shortened V by 6 bases and J by 1 base, and 7 bases separated the two germline ends. This CDR3 region has 13 residues.

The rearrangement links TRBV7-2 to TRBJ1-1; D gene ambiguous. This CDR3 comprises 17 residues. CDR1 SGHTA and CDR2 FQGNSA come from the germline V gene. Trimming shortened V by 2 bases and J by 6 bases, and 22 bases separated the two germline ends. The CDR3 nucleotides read TGTGCCAGCAGCTTACTCCCCGCACAGAATGCGGGCGCTGAAGCTTTCTTT. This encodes CASSLLPAQNAGAEAFF.

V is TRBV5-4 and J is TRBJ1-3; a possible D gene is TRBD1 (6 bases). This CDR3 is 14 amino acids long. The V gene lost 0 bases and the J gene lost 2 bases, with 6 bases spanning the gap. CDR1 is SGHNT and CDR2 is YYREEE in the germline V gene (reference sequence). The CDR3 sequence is CASSLDRAGNTIYF. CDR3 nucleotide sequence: TGTGCCAGCAGCTTGGACAGGGCTGGAAACACCATATATTTT.